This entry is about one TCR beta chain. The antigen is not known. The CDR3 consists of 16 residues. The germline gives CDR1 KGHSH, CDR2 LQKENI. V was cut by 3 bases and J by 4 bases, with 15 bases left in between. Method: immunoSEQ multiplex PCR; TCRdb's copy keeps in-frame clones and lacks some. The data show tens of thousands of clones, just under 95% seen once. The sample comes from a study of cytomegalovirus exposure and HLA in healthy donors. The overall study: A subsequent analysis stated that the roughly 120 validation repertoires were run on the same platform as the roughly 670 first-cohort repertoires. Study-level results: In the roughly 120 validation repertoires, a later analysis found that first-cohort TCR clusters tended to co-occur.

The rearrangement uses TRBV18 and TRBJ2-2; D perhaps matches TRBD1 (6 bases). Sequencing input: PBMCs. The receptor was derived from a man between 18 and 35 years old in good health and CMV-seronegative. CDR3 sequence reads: CASSPRDTSPTGELFF. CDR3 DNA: TGTGCCAGCTCACCCCGGGACACCTCACCCACCGGGGAGCTGTTTTTT.